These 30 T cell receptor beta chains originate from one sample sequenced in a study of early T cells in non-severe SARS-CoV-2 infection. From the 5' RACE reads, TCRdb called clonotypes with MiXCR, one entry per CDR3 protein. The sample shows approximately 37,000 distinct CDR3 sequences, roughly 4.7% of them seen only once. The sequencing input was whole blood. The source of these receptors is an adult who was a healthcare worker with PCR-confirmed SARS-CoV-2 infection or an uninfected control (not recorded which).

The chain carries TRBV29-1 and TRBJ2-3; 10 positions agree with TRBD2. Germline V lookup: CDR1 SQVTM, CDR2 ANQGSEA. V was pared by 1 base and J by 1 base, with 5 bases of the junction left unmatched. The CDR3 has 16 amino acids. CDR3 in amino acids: CSVEGVLAGGTDTQYF. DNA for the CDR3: TGCAGCGTTGAAGGGGTCCTAGCGGGGGGCACAGATACGCAGTATTTT.

This CDR3 is CASSPGQGFGDEQFF. DNA of the CDR3: TGTGCCAGCAGCCCGGGACAGGGGTTCGGCGATGAGCAGTTCTTC. This sequence joins TRBV11-2 and TRBJ2-1, with TRBD1 identical over 10 bases. The CDR3 has 15 residues. From germline, CDR1 is SGHAT and CDR2 FQNNGV. V lost 5 bases and J lost 8; bases outside the gene matches: 9.

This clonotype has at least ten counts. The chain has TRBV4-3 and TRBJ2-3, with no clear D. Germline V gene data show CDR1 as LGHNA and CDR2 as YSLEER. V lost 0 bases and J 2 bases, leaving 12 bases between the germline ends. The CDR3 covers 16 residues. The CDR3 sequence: CASSQESRLPTDTQYF. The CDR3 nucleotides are TGCGCCAGCAGCCAAGAGAGTAGGTTACCCACAGATACGCAGTATTTT.

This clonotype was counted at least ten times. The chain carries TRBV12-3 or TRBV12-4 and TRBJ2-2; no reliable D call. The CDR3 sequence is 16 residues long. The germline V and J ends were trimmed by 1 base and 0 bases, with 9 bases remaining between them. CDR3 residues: CASSLVRPTNTGELFF. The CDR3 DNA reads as TGTGCCAGCAGTTTAGTTCGGCCAACGAACACCGGGGAGCTGTTTTTT.

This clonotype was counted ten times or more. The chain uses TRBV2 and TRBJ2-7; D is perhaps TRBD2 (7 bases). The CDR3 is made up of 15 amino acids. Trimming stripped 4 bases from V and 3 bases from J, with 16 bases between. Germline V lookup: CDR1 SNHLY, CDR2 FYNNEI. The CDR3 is CASSVSSGTNYEQYF. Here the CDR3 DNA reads TGTGCCAGCAGTGTATCGAGCGGGACAAACTACGAGCAGTACTTC.

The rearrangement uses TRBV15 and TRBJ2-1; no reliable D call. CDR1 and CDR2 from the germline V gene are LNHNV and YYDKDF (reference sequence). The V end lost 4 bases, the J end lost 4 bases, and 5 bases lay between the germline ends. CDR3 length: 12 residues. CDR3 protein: CATSTAYNEQFF. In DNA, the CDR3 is TGTGCCACCAGCACGGCGTACAATGAGCAGTTCTTC.

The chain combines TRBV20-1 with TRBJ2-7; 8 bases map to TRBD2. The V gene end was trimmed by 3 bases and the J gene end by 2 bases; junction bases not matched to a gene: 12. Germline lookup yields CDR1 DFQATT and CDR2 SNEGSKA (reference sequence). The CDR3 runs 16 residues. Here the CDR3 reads CSARGKAGVAAYEQYF. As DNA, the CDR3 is TGCAGTGCTAGGGGTAAAGCGGGAGTTGCTGCCTACGAGCAGTACTTC.

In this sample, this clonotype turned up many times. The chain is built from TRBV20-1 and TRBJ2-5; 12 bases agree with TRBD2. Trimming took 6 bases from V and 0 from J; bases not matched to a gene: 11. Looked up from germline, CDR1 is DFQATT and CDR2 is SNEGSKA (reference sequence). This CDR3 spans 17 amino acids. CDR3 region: CSATRLAGDQYQETQYF. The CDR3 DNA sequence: TGCAGTGCGACAAGACTAGCGGGGGATCAGTACCAAGAGACCCAGTACTTC.

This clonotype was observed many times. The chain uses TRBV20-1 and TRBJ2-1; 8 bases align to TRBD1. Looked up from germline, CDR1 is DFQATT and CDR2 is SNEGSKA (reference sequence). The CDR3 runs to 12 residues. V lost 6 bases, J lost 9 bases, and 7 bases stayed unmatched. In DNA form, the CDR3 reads TGCAGTGCACAGACCGGACAGGGTGAGCAGTTCTTC. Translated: CSAQTGQGEQFF.

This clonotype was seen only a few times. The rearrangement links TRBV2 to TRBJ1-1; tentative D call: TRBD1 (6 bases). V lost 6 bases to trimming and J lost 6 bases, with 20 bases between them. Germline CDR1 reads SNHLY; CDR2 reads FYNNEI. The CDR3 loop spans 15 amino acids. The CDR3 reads CASSYNPRGASEAFF. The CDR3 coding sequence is TGTGCCAGCAGCTATAATCCGCGGGGGGCTTCTGAAGCTTTCTTT. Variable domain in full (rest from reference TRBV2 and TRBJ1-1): EPEVTQTPSHQVTQMGQEVILRCVPISNHLYFYWYRQILGQKVEFLVSFYNNEISEKSEIFDDQFSVERPDGSNFTLKIRSTKLEDSAMYFCASSYNPRGASEAFFGQGTRLTVV.

The CDR3 protein is CASSQAGLEEFF. CDR3 bases: TGTGCCAGCAGCCAAGCCGGGTTAGAGGAGTTCTTC. The chain joins TRBV3-1 to TRBJ2-1, with D hard to call. The CDR3 consists of 12 residues. CDR1 and CDR2 (germline): LGHDT, YNNKEL (reference sequence). V was clipped by 1 base and J by 14 bases, with 12 bases between them.

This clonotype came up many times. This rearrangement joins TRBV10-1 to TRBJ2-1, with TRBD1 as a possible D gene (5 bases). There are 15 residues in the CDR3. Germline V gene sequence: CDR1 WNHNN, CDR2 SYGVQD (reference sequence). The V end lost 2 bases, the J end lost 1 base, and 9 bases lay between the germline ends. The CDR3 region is CASSEDSGSYNEQFF. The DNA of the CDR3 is TGCGCCAGCAGTGAGGACAGTGGTTCCTACAATGAGCAGTTCTTC.

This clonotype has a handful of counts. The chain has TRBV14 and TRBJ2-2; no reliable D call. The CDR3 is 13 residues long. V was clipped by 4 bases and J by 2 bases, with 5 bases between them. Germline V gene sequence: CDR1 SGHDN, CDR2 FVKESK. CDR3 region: CASSPLNTGELFF. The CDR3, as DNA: TGTGCCAGCAGCCCACTTAACACCGGGGAGCTGTTTTTT.

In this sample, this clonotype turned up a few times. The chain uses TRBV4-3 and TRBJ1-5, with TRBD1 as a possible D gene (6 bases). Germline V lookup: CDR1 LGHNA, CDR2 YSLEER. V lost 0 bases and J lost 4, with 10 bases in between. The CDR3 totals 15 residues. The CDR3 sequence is CASSQEQGPNQPQHF. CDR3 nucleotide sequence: TGCGCCAGCAGCCAAGAACAGGGTCCTAATCAGCCCCAGCATTTT.

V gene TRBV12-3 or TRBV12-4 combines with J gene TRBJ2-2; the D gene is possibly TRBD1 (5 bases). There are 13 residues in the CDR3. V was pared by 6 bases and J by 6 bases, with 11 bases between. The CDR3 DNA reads TGTGCCAGCAGACCCACAGGAGCCGGGGAGCTGTTTTTT. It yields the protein CASRPTGAGELFF.

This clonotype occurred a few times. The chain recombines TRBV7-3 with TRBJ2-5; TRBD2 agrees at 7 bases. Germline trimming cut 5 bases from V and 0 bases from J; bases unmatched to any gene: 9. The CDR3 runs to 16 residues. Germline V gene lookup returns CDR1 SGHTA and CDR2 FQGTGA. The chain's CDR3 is CASSARGLADQETQYF. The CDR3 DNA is TGTGCCAGCAGCGCTAGAGGTCTAGCGGACCAAGAGACCCAGTACTTC.

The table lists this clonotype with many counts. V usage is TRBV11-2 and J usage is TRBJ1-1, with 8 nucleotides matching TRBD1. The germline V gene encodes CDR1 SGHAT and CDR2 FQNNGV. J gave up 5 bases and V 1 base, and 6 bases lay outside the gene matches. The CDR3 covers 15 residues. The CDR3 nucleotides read TGTGCCAGCAGCTTAGCTCCTACAGGGGGGACTGAAGCTTTCTTT. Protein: CASSLAPTGGTEAFF.

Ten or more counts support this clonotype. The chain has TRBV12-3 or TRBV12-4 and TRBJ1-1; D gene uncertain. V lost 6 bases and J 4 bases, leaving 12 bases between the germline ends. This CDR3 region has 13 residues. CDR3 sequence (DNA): TGTGCCAGCAGCGGTCCTCTCGGCACTGAAGCTTTCTTT. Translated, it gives CASSGPLGTEAFF.

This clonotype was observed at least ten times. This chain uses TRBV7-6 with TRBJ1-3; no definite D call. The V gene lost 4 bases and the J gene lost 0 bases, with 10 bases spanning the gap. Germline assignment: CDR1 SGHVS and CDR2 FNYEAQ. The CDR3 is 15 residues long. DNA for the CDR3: TGTGCCAGCAGCTCTACAGTAATCTCTGGAAACACCATATATTTT. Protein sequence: CASSSTVISGNTIYF.

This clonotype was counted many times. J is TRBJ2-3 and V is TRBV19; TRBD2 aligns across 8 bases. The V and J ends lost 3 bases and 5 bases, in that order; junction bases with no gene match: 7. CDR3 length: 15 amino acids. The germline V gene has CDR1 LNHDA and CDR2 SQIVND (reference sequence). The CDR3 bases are TGTGCCAGTAGTATTTCCGGGGGGGCCAGAGATACGCAGTATTTT. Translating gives CASSISGGARDTQYF.

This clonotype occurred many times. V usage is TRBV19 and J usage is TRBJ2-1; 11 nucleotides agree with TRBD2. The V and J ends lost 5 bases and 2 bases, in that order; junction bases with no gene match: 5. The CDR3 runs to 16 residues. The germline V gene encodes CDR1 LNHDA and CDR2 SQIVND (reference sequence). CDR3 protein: CASSPRLAGPYNEQFF. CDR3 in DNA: TGTGCCAGTAGTCCCCGACTAGCGGGACCCTACAATGAGCAGTTCTTC.

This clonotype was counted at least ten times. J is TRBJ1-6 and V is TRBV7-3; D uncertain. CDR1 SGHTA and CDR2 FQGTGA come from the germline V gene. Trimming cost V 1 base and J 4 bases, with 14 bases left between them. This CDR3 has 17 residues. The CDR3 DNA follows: TGTGCCAGCAGCTTAAAAAGGGTCCAGCCGTATAATTCACCCCTCCACTTT. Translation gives CASSLKRVQPYNSPLHF.

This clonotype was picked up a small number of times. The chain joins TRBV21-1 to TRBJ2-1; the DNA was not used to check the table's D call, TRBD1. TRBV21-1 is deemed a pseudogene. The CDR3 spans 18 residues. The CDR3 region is CASSMMFSGQVKQNEQFF. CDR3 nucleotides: TGTGCCAGCAGCATGATGTTTTCGGGACAGGTCAAACAAAATGAGCAGTTCTTC.

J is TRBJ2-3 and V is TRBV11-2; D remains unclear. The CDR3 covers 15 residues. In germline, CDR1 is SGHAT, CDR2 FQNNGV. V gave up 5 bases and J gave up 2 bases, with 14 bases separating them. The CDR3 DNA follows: TGTGCCAGCAGCCGATTGGCCGGATTCACAGATACGCAGTATTTT. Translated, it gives CASSRLAGFTDTQYF.

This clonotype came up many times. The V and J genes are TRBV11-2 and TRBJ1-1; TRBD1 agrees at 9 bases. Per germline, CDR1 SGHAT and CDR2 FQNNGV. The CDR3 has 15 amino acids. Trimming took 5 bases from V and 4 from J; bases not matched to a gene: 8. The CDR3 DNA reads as TGTGCCAGCAGCCTTCGACAGGGACAGGGCACTGAAGCTTTCTTT. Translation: CASSLRQGQGTEAFF.

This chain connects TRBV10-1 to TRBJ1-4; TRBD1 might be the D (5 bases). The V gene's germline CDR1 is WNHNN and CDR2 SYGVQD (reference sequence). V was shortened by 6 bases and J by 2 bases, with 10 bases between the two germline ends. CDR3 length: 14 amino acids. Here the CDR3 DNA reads TGCGCCAGCAGCCCAGGGACTACTAATGAAAAACTGTTTTTT. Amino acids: CASSPGTTNEKLFF.

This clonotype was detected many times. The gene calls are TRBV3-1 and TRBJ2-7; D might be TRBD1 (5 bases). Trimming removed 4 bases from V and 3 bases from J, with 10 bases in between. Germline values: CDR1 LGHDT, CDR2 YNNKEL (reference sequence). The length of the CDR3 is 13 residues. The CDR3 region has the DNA TGTGCCAGCAGCCTGGGGCTTATCTACGAGCAGTACTTC. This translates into CASSLGLIYEQYF.

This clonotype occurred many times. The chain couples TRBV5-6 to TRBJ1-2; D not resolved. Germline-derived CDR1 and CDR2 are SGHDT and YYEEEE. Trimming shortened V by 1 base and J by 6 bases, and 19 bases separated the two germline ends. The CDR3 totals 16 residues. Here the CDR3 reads CASSLTTDSFHDGYTF. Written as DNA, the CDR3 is TGTGCCAGCAGCTTGACAACAGACTCCTTCCACGATGGCTACACCTTC.

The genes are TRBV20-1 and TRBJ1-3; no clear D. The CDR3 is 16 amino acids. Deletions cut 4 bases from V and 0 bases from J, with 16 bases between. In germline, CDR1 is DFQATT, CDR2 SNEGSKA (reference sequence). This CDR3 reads CSATSGRPSSGNTIYF. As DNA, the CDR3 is TGCAGTGCTACCTCCGGACGTCCAAGCTCTGGAAACACCATATATTTT.

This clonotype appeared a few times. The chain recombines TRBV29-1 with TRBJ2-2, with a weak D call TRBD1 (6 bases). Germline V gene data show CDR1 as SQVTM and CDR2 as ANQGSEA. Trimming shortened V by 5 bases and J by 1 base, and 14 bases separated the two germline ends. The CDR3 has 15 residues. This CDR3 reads CSVRRDTKNTGELFF. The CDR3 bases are TGCAGCGTTAGAAGGGACACAAAGAACACCGGGGAGCTGTTTTTT.